This T cell receptor (beta chain) is drawn from a study of radiation and T cells in renal cell carcinoma. In the study overall: Nephrectomy followed 15 Gy stereotactic body radiation by 4 weeks. Study-wide findings and caveats: No pretreatment tumor biopsies were available for baseline clonotypes. Top tumor clonotypes rose in blood 2 weeks post-radiation, then contracted.

The data were produced by immunoSEQ multiplex PCR, yet TCRdb's version contains in-frame clones alone and is incomplete. The sample gives almost 50,000 clones, 80% of which show up once; around 29% is in the top ten. The time point here: blood 2 weeks post-SBRT. Sample treatment: 15 Gy SBRT to primary tumor, nephrectomy 4 weeks later. Blood was sampled at baseline, 2 weeks and 4 weeks after SBRT. The sample holds a few counts of this clone. Its antigen is still unknown. The CDR3 consists of 16 residues. Unmatched junction bases numbered 11, after V lost 4 bases and J lost 8 bases. Per germline, CDR1 SGHDT and CDR2 YYEEEE.

The sample consisted of blood, taken from a patient whose treatment included radiotherapy and nephrectomy. The rearrangement joins TRBV5-6 to TRBJ2-2, with 10 bases lining up with TRBD2. This receptor was obtained from a woman aged 70-85 years with renal cell carcinoma. The CDR3 reads CASSAPLAGIRGELFF. The CDR3 nucleotides are TGTGCCAGCAGCGCCCCACTAGCGGGGATAAGGGGGGAGCTGTTTTTT.